This is a list of T cell receptor beta chains from one sample in a study of cytomegalovirus exposure and HLA in healthy donors. The assay was immunoSEQ multiplex PCR, and TCRdb's table has in-frame clones only and misses some. The sample shows some 75,000 clones, about 79% of them seen only once. The source material was PBMCs. The receptors were gathered from a man between 18 and 29 years old in good health and CMV-seropositive. Each CDR3 is given with its conserved first and last residue. The D gene is left open where the match is weak. Rows may omit the clone size; those that give it use once, few, many or a size class.

V gene	clone size	D gene	J gene	CDR3 protein	CDR3 DNA
TRBV29-1	once	TRBD1	TRBJ2-1	CSLKDRYNEQFF	TGCAGCTTGAAGGACAGGTACAATGAGCAGTTCTTC
TRBV10-1	NA	NA	TRBJ2-3	CASSTGPADTQYF	TGCGCCAGCAGTACGGGTCCCGCAGATACGCAGTATTTT
TRBV7-8	NA	TRBD2	TRBJ2-5	CASSIPGTSGPYQETQYF	TGTGCCAGCAGCATACCTGGGACTAGCGGACCGTACCAAGAGACCCAGTACTTC
TRBV7-9	NA	TRBD1	TRBJ1-2	CASRSGTERPHYGYTF	TGTGCCAGCAGATCCGGGACAGAAAGGCCGCATTATGGCTACACCTTC
TRBV27	NA	NA	TRBJ2-7	CASSAGATYEQYF	TGTGCCAGCAGCGCGGGGGCAACCTACGAGCAGTACTTC
TRBV28	few	TRBD1	TRBJ2-2	CASERQGANTGELFF	TGTGCCAGCGAACGACAGGGGGCTAACACCGGGGAGCTGTTTTTT
TRBV6-5	NA	NA	TRBJ2-1	CASRGFTLGNEQFF	TGTGCCTCCCGCGGATTTACGCTTGGCAATGAGCAGTTCTTC
TRBV19	NA	TRBD2	TRBJ2-3	CACRDYGGDTQYF	TGTGCCTGCCGGGACTACGGAGGAGATACGCAGTATTTT
TRBV5-8	NA	TRBD2	TRBJ2-7	CASSRRTSGSSYEQYF	TGTGCCAGCAGCCGACGGACTAGCGGAAGCTCCTACGAGCAGTACTTC
TRBV9	NA	NA	TRBJ1-1	CASSTLDSSTEAFF	TGTGCCAGCAGCACCTTGGACAGCTCTACTGAAGCTTTCTTT
TRBV4-1	NA	TRBD2	TRBJ2-2	CASSQGLATGELFF	TGCGCCAGCAGCCAGGGACTAGCGACCGGGGAGCTGTTTTTT
TRBV19	NA	TRBD2	TRBJ2-7	CASTHSGGTYEQYF	TGTGCCAGTACCCATAGCGGGGGAACCTACGAGCAGTACTTC
TRBV28	NA	NA	TRBJ2-7	CASSSPGKTLGQYF	TGTGCCAGCAGTTCCCCAGGGAAAACGTTGGGGCAGTACTTC
TRBV28	few	TRBD2	TRBJ2-7	CASSLLAGGGYEQYF	TGTGCCAGCAGTTTATTAGCGGGAGGGGGGTACGAGCAGTACTTC
TRBV4-1	NA	NA	TRBJ1-2	CASSQLPHHYGYTF	TGCGCCAGCAGCCAACTACCCCATCACTATGGCTACACCTTC
TRBV6-1	NA	NA	TRBJ1-5	CASSATGSNQPQHF	TGTGCCAGCAGTGCGACAGGCTCCAATCAGCCCCAGCATTTT
TRBV6-4	NA	NA	TRBJ1-5	CASSDFSATPFRCGMARDQPQHF	TGTGCCAGCAGTGACTTTTCGGCTACCCCTTTTCGGTGTGGGATGGCCAGGGATCAGCCCCAGCATTTT
TRBV10-2	few	TRBD1	TRBJ2-7	CASSDPGQESSYEQYF	TGCGCCAGCAGTGACCCGGGACAGGAAAGCTCCTACGAGCAGTACTTC
TRBV28	NA	TRBD2	TRBJ2-1	CASSLAGVMDEQFF	TGTGCCAGCAGTTTGGCGGGAGTGATGGATGAGCAGTTCTTC
TRBV27	NA	TRBD1	TRBJ2-6	CASSRRGLLASSGANVLTF	TGTGCCAGCAGCCGCAGGGGGCTATTGGCAAGCTCTGGGGCCAACGTCCTGACTTTC
TRBV27	few	NA	TRBJ1-5	CASKGAGPQHF	TGTGCCAGCAAAGGAGCCGGGCCCCAGCATTTT
TRBV21-1	few	NA	TRBJ1-4	CASSKGREKLFF	TGTGCCAGCAGCAAAGGGCGGGAAAAACTGTTTTTT
TRBV30	NA	NA	TRBJ1-5	CAWSVPVLKRGLLSNQPQHF	TGTGCCTGGAGTGTACCCGTGCTAAAGCGGGGGCTACTTAGCAATCAGCCCCAGCATTTT
TRBV7-2	NA	NA	TRBJ2-4	CASSVKLAKNIQYF	TGTGCCAGCAGCGTCAAACTAGCCAAAAACATTCAGTACTTC
TRBV20-1	NA	NA	TRBJ1-1	CSAKDRRTAFF	TGCAGTGCTAAGGACAGAAGGACGGCTTTCTTT
TRBV28	NA	NA	TRBJ2-1	CASTPTGRYNEQFF	TGTGCCAGCACCCCAACGGGGAGGTACAATGAGCAGTTCTTC
TRBV6-4	NA	NA	TRBJ2-1	CASSPAGSSYNEQFF	TGTGCCAGCAGCCCTGCCGGGAGCTCCTACAATGAGCAGTTCTTC
TRBV10-3	NA	TRBD1	TRBJ1-1	CAISTGTVNTEAFF	TGTGCCATCAGTACCGGGACAGTGAACACTGAAGCTTTCTTT
TRBV27	NA	NA	TRBJ2-1	CASTSSYNEQFF	TGTGCCAGCACGAGCTCCTACAATGAGCAGTTCTTC
TRBV5-1	once	TRBD2	TRBJ2-5	CASSLSASGSQETQYF	TGCGCCAGCAGCTTATCGGCTAGCGGGAGCCAAGAGACCCAGTACTTC
TRBV5-6	NA	TRBD2	TRBJ2-1	CASSLLAGRGNNEQFF	TGTGCCAGCAGCTTATTAGCGGGAAGGGGCAACAATGAGCAGTTCTTC
TRBV28	NA	NA	TRBJ1-2	CASSLGQYNGYTF	TGTGCCAGCAGTTTGGGGCAGTATAATGGCTACACCTTC
TRBV5-4	NA	TRBD2	TRBJ2-7	CASSTGTSASSYEQYF	TGTGCCAGCAGTACCGGGACTAGCGCAAGCTCCTACGAGCAGTACTTC
TRBV5-1	NA	TRBD1	TRBJ2-1	CASSSTGADEQFF	TGCGCCAGCAGCTCCACAGGGGCGGATGAGCAGTTCTTC
TRBV5-4	NA	NA	TRBJ2-3	CASEPSGTFTDTQYF	TGTGCCAGCGAGCCCTCCGGTACCTTCACAGATACGCAGTATTTT
TRBV14	NA	NA	TRBJ2-1	CASSPVAWGGNNEQFF	TGTGCCAGCAGCCCTGTAGCTTGGGGAGGAAACAATGAGCAGTTCTTC
TRBV6-5	NA	TRBD2	TRBJ2-7	CASSHSGGTYEQYF	TGTGCCAGCAGTCATAGCGGGGGGACCTACGAGCAGTACTTC
TRBV29-1	once	NA	TRBJ1-1	CSAIPGQWGAFF	TGCAGCGCAATCCCGGGACAATGGGGTGCTTTCTTT
TRBV9	few	NA	TRBJ2-1	CASSRTSNEQFF	TGTGCCAGCAGCCGCACTAGCAATGAGCAGTTCTTC
TRBV6-1	few	NA	TRBJ2-7	CASTRVPSEQYF	TGTGCCAGCACCAGGGTACCCTCCGAGCAGTACTTC
TRBV29-1	NA	NA	TRBJ2-7	CSVEFSYEQYF	TGCAGCGTTGAATTCTCCTACGAGCAGTACTTC
TRBV4-1	once	NA	TRBJ2-1	CASSRANLLGGSSYNEQFF	TGCGCCAGCAGCCGGGCGAATTTACTTGGGGGGAGCTCCTACAATGAGCAGTTCTTC